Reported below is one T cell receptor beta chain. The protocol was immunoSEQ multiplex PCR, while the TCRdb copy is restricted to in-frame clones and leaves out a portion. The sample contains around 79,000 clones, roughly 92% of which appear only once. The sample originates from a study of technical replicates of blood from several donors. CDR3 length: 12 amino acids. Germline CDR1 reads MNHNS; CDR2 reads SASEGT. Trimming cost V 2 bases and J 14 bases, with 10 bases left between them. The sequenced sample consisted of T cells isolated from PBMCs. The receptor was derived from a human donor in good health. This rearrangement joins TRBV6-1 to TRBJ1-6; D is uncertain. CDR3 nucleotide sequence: TGTGCCAGCAGTGAAAGTGGGAGATCCCTCCACTTT. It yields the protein CASSESGRSLHF.